The present entry profiles one T cell receptor beta chain with its context. This clonotype was found many times. The clone's antigen remains unknown. No base-level quality is on record; no much larger clone is a single base apart. The sample belongs to a study of T cells in Graves' hyperthyroidism and ophthalmopathy (dated by TCRdb to between 2017 and 2020). For the wider study: Peripheral blood was collected at initial diagnosis, before any treatment. TCR V-J signatures able to tell the groups apart were searched for in a discovery cohort of around 95 patients, of whom more than 40 had Graves' ophthalmopathy and around 58 had stable Graves' hyperthyroidism. Whether ophthalmopathy could be predicted prospectively was tested in an independent validation cohort made up of fewer than 20 hyperthyroidism patients plus 17 patients who later progressed to ophthalmopathy. The 100 discovery patients were randomly split 7:3 into training and test sets. In addition, the study compared T-cell repertoires in thyroid tissue and in blood from roughly 6 Graves' hyperthyroidism patients. After sampling, hyperthyroidism patients received methimazole starting at 30 mg daily, and ophthalmopathy patients received high-dose intravenous methylprednisolone. The paper reports TCR Vbeta CDR3 sequencing of 135 peripheral blood samples: around 41 ophthalmopathy, fewer than 80 hyperthyroidism and 17 progressor patients. Study-wide findings and limitations: In validation, the model predicted progression to ophthalmopathy a median of about 6 months before onset, with about 64% sensitivity and about 75% specificity. No statistical method was used to fix the sample size in advance, and group allocation was not hidden from the investigators. Ophthalmopathy was separated from stable hyperthyroidism by a 13 V-J signature model, with approximately 90% sensitivity and roughly 81% specificity obtained in cross-validation and 80%/75% obtained in testing. Most expanded thyroid clonotypes (frequency above 0.001) were also found in blood, which suggests that blood repertoires may mirror thyroid immune responses.

Ophthalmopathy patients had moderately to severely active disease, Clinical Activity Score of at least 3, NOSPECS grade of at least 4, and duration under 3 months. Exclusion was applied to patients with uncontrolled infections, other autoimmune diseases, pregnancy or lactation. Diagnoses were established on the basis of clinical symptoms, serum thyroxine and TRAb, thyroid ultrasound, and orbital computed tomography. Ficoll-Paque density gradient centrifugation was used to isolate PBMCs from around 10 ml of fresh peripheral blood. Trizol reagent was used to extract total RNA, and RNA quality was then checked on an Agilent 2100 Bioanalyzer. The TCR beta CDR3 regions were amplified from RNA transcripts. The TCR CDR3 was subjected to a first round of RT-PCR using the HTBI primer set and the Qiagen OneStep RT-PCR kit. The libraries were constructed in a second round of multiplex PCR and then size-selected and purified. Paired-end sequencing of the libraries was performed with 100 bp reads on an Illumina HiSeq2000. Concerning the study's data processing: SOAPnuke was used to process the raw data, removing reads that contained adapters or uncalled bases, had a mean Phred below 15, or lacked an exact match to the constant primer or identifier. High-quality paired reads were merged using COPE v1.2.5, and each unique nucleotide sequence was defined as a clonotype. MiTCR v1.1 was used to align clonotypes to the IMGT TRBV, TRBD and TRBJ reference segments. The analysis was restricted to V-J combinations with a frequency above 0.0001, which together covered just over 98% of the repertoires. The TCS score was defined as F50 (clonal expansion) divided by E x V (chaos), with BLOSUM62-based TCRdist calculated between CDR3 peptides within each V-J. Welch's t-statistics and random forest reduced roughly 500 V-J features to 10 to 15, which were used in a naive Bayes classifier (R e1071). Starting from the raw public reads, TCRdb applied fastp trimming at Q25, assembled clones with MiXCR and retained in-frame beta chains. CDR3 protein duplicates are merged, each entry listing the most common genes and DNA. For this entry, the V and J calls and clone size follow TCRdb and not the study's own pipeline. This sample holds about 410,000 distinct CDR3 sequences; 14% to 15% were observed only once. In total, the top ten clones hold less than 15% of the sample.

V is pruned by 6 bases and J by 6 bases, leaving 14 bases of the junction without a gene match. The CDR3 contains 16 residues, cysteine and phenylalanine counted. Only the CDR3 DNA is retained, 48 bases long and in frame from the first base. From the germline V gene, CDR1 is SGHVS and CDR2 is FQNEAQ. This TCR was recovered from a man aged 18 to 30 with Graves' ophthalmopathy. The sequencing sample was made of blood. Recombination joined TRBV7-8 with TRBJ2-5, with 9 bases matching TRBD2. The CDR3 reads CASRSDWREGLKTQYF. The base sequence is TGTGCCAGCAGGTCGGACTGGCGGGAGGGCCTAAAGACCCAGTACTTC.